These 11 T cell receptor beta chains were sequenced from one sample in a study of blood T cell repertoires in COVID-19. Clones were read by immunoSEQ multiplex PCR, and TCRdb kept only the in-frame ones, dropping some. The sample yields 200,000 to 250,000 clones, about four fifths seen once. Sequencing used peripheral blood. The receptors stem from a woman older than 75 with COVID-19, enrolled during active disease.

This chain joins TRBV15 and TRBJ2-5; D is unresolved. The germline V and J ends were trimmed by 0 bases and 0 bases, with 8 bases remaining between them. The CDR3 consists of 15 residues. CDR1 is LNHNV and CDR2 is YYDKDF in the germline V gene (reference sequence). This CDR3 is CATSREAAYQETQYF. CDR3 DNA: TGTGCCACCAGCAGAGAAGCTGCGTACCAAGAGACCCAGTACTTC.

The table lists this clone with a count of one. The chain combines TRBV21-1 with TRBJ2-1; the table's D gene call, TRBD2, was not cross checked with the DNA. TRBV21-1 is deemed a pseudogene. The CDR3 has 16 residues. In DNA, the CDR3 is TGTGCCAGCAGCAAAGAGCCAGCGGTCTCCTACAATGAGCAGTTCTTC. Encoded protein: CASSKEPAVSYNEQFF.

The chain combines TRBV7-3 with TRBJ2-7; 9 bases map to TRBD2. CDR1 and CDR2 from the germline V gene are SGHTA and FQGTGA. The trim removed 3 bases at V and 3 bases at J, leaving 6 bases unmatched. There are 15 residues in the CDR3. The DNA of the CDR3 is TGTGCCAGCAGCTTGGGACTAGCCGTGAACTACGAGCAGTACTTC. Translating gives CASSLGLAVNYEQYF.

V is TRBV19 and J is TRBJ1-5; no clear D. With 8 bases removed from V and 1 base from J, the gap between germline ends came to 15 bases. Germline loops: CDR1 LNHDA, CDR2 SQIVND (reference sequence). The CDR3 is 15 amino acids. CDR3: CASSLGRVSNQPQHF. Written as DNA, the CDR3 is TGTGCCAGTTCCCTTGGGAGGGTCAGCAATCAGCCCCAGCATTTT.

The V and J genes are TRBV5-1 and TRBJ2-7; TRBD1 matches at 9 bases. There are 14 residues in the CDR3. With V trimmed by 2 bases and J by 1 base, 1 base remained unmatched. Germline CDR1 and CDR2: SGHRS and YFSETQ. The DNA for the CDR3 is TGCGCCAGCAGCTTCGACAGGGGGTCCTACGAGCAGTACTTC. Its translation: CASSFDRGSYEQYF. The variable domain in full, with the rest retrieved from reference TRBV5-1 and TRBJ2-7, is KAGVTQTPRYLIKTRGQQVTLSCSPISGHRSVSWYQQTPGQGLQFLFEYFSETQRNKGNFPGRFSGRQFSNSRSEMNVSTLELGDSALYLCASSFDRGSYEQYFGPGTRLTVT.

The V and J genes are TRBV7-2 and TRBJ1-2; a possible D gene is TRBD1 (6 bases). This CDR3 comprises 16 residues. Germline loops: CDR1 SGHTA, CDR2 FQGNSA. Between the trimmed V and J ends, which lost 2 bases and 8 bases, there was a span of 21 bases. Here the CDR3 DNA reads TGTGCCAGCAGCTTAACTCGACAGGCGTATTCCATAGGCTACACCTTC. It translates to CASSLTRQAYSIGYTF.

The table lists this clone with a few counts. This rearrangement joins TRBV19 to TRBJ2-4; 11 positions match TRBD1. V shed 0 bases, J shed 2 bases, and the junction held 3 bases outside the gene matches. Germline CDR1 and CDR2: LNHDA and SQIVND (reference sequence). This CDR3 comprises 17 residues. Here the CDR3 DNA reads TGTGCCAGTAGTATAGATCGGGACAGGGGGTCCAAAAACATTCAGTACTTC. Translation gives CASSIDRDRGSKNIQYF.

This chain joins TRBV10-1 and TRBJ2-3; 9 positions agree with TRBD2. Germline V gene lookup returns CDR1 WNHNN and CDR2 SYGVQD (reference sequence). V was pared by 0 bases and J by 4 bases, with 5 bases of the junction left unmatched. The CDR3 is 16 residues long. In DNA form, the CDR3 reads TGCGCCAGCAGTGAGTCGTGGCGGGGGGGCCCAGATACGCAGTATTTT. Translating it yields CASSESWRGGPDTQYF.

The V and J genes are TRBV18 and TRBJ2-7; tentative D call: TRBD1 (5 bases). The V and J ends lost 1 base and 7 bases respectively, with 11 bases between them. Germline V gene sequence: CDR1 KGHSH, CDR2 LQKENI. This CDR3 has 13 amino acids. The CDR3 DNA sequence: TGTGCCAGCTCACCACTTCTAGGGGATGAGCAGTACTTC. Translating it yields CASSPLLGDEQYF.

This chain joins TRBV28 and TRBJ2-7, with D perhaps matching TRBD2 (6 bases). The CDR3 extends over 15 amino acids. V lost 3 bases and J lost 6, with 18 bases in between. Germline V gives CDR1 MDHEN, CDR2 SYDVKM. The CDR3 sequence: CASSFAGSTSGEQYF. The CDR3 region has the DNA TGTGCCAGCAGTTTTGCCGGGAGTACCTCGGGCGAGCAGTACTTC.

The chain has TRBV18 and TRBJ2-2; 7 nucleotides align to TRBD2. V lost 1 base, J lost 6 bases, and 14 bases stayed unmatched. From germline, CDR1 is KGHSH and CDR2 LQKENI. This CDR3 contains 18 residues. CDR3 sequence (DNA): TGTGCCAGCTCACCACTACTTTCCGGACTAGTGGAGGCCGGGGAGCTGTTTTTT. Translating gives CASSPLLSGLVEAGELFF.